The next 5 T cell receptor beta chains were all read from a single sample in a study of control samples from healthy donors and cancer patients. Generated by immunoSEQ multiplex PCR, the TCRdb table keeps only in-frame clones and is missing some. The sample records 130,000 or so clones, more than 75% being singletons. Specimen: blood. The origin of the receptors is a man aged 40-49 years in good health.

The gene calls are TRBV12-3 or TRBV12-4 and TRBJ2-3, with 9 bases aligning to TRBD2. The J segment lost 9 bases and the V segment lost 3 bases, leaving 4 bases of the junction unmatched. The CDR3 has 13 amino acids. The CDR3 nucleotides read TGTGCCAGCAGTTTCGGCGGGGGGGGCACGCAGTATTTT. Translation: CASSFGGGGTQYF.

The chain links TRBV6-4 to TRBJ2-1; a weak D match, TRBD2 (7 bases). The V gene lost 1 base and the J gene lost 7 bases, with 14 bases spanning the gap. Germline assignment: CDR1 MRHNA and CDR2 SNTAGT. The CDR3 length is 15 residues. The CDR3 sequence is CASSDWGGGTNEQFF. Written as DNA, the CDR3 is TGTGCCAGCAGTGACTGGGGAGGGGGGACGAATGAGCAGTTCTTC.

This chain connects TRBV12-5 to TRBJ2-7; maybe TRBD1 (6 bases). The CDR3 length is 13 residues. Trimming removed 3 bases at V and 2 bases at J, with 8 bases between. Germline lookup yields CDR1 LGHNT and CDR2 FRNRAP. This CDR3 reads CASGLQGTYEQYF. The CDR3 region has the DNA TGTGCTAGTGGTTTACAGGGAACCTACGAGCAGTACTTC.

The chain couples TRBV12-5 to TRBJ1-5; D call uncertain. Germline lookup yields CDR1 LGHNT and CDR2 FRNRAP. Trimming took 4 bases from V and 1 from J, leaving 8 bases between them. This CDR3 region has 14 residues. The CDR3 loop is CASGSIRSNQPQHF. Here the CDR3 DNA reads TGTGCTAGTGGTTCTATCAGGAGCAATCAGCCCCAGCATTTT. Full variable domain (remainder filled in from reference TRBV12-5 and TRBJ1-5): DARVTQTPRHKVTEMGQEVTMRCQPILGHNTVFWYRQTMMQGLELLAYFRNRAPLDDSGMPKDRFSAEMPDATLATLKIQPSEPRDSAVYFCASGSIRSNQPQHFGDGTRLSIL.

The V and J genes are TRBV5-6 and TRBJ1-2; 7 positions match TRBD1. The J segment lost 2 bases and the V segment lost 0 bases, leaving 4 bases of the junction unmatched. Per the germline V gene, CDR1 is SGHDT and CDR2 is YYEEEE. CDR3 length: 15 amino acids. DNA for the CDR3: TGTGCCAGCAGCTTGGGATTGACAGGGAACTATGGCTACACCTTC. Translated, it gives CASSLGLTGNYGYTF.